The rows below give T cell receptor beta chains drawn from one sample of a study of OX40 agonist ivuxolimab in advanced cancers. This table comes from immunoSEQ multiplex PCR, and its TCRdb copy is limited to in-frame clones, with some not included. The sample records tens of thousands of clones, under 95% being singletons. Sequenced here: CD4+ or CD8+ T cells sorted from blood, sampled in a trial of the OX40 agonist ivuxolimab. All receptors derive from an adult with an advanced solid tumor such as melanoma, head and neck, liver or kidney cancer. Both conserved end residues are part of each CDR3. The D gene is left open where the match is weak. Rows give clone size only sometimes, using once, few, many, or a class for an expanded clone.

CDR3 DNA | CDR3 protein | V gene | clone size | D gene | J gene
TGTGCCAGCAGCCCCCAACAGGGGTTAGCTTCCGGAAACACCATATATTTT | CASSPQQGLASGNTIYF | TRBV11-2 | - | TRBD1 | TRBJ1-3
TGTGCCTGGAGCGGGGACAGGGGAGAGCCCCAGCATTTT | CAWSGDRGEPQHF | TRBV30 | - | TRBD1 | TRBJ1-5
TGTGCCAGCACCTACTGGACTGGAAACACCATATATTTT | CASTYWTGNTIYF | TRBV19 | - | - | TRBJ1-3
TGTGCCAGCAATGAGCGGGGGGACCTTAGCGCCTACGAGCAGTACTTC | CASNERGDLSAYEQYF | TRBV9 | - | TRBD2 | TRBJ2-7
TGTGCCAGCAGCTTAATTCTAGCGAAAGAGACCCAGTACTTC | CASSLILAKETQYF | TRBV7-2 | - | - | TRBJ2-5
TGTGCCAGCAGTGCACTAGCGGGGGACTCCTACGAGCAGTACTTC | CASSALAGDSYEQYF | TRBV6-1 | - | TRBD2 | TRBJ2-7
TGCGCCAGCAGCCAAGATCCCGGGGCTAGCGGGGGGGCCACAGATACGCAGTATTTT | CASSQDPGASGGATDTQYF | TRBV4-3 | - | TRBD2 | TRBJ2-3
TGTGCCAGCTCACCAGGTCGTGCAGATACGCAGTATTTT | CASSPGRADTQYF | TRBV18 | - | - | TRBJ2-3
TGTGCCAGCAGCTCAATGACAGGGAGCGACGAGCAGTACTTC | CASSSMTGSDEQYF | TRBV7-2 | - | TRBD1 | TRBJ2-7
TGCGCCAGCAGCTTTTCCGGACAGGGGAATTCACCCCTCCACTTT | CASSFSGQGNSPLHF | TRBV5-1 | - | TRBD1 | TRBJ1-6
TGTGCCAGCGCTGGGACAATTAACACCGGGGAGCTGTTTTTT | CASAGTINTGELFF | TRBV5-5 | - | - | TRBJ2-2
TGTGCCAGCAGCTTAGGTTCCGGGACCGAGAATGAAAAACTGTTTTTT | CASSLGSGTENEKLFF | TRBV7-9 | - | - | TRBJ1-4
TGTGCCAGCAGTTTATTGCCGGGTCAGGCTTCCTTCACTGAAGCTTTCTTT | CASSLLPGQASFTEAFF | TRBV28 | - | - | TRBJ1-1
TGTGCCAGCAGTGCAACCCGGGGAGCTGCCTATGGCTACACCTTC | CASSATRGAAYGYTF | TRBV27 | - | - | TRBJ1-2
TGTGCCAGCAGTTTATTCCAGGGGCGAGGAGGGACCTACTATGGCTACACCTTC | CASSLFQGRGGTYYGYTF | TRBV27 | once | - | TRBJ1-2
TGTGCCAGCAGTATAACCCGCGCAGGTACATATGAAAAACTGTTTTTT | CASSITRAGTYEKLFF | TRBV27 | - | - | TRBJ1-4
TGTGCCACCAGCATTCTTGGGTTAGGGGGGGCCCTCCACTTT | CATSILGLGGALHF | TRBV15 | - | - | TRBJ1-6
TGTGCCTGGAGTGTGGGGGGGGCGCAGGACGAGCAGTACTTC | CAWSVGGAQDEQYF | TRBV30 | - | - | TRBJ2-7
TGTGCCAGAAGAAAGGACAGGCTGTTCTCCTATAATTCACCCCTCCACTTT | CARRKDRLFSYNSPLHF | TRBV5-3 | - | TRBD1 | TRBJ1-6
TGTGCCAGCAGCTCGAGGGCTAGCGGGAAGGGCACAGATACGCAGTATTTT | CASSSRASGKGTDTQYF | TRBV7-2 | once | TRBD2 | TRBJ2-3
TGTGCCAGCAGCTTGCAGGGGGCGTATGAAAAACTGTTTTTT | CASSLQGAYEKLFF | TRBV5-6 | few | TRBD1 | TRBJ1-4
TGTGCCAGCAGCCTAAGGACAGGCGAGCAGTTCTTC | CASSLRTGEQFF | TRBV7-2 | once | TRBD1 | TRBJ2-1
TGTGCCAGCAGTAGGTTTAGCGGGACCTCCTACAATGAGCAGTTCTTC | CASSRFSGTSYNEQFF | TRBV27 | - | TRBD2 | TRBJ2-1
TGCGCCAGCAGCTTGGGGACAGGGGGCGCAGACACTGAAGCTTTCTTT | CASSLGTGGADTEAFF | TRBV5-1 | - | TRBD1 | TRBJ1-1
TGTGCCAGCAGTTTAGTAGGGGTGGATGAGCAGTTCTTC | CASSLVGVDEQFF | TRBV6-5 | once | - | TRBJ2-1
TGTGCCAGCAGCTTAGAGTGGTCCTCCTACAATGAGCAGTTCTTC | CASSLEWSSYNEQFF | TRBV7-2 | - | - | TRBJ2-1
TGTGCCAGCAGCATTTCCAGGGAGACTGGCCAGCCCCAGCATTTT | CASSISRETGQPQHF | TRBV7-2 | - | - | TRBJ1-5
TGTGCCAGCTCACCTGGGACAGGTGGCAATCAGCCCCAGCATTTT | CASSPGTGGNQPQHF | TRBV18 | - | TRBD1 | TRBJ1-5
TGTGCCTGGAAGGAGACAGGCTACTACGAGCAGTACTTC | CAWKETGYYEQYF | TRBV30 | - | - | TRBJ2-7
TGTGCCAGCATGGTAGTGGCAGGGCGTGAAGAGCAGTACTTC | CASMVVAGREEQYF | TRBV7-8 | - | - | TRBJ2-5
TGTGCCAGCATGAGAGGGGGCTGGGAGCAGTTCTTC | CASMRGGWEQFF | TRBV25-1 | - | TRBD1 | TRBJ2-1
TGCAGCGTTGAGGACGGATACTATAGCAATCAGCCCCAGCATTTT | CSVEDGYYSNQPQHF | TRBV29-1 | - | - | TRBJ1-5
TGTGCCAGCAGCCCAGAGGGCCAGCAGCCCTACAATGAGCAGTTCTTC | CASSPEGQQPYNEQFF | TRBV11-1 | - | - | TRBJ2-1
TGTGCCAGCAGTTTGAGACAAGCCTACAATGAGCAGTTCTTC | CASSLRQAYNEQFF | TRBV6-5 | - | - | TRBJ2-1
TGCAGCGTTGAAGATCCGAGTCAGCCCCAGCATTTT | CSVEDPSQPQHF | TRBV29-1 | once | - | TRBJ1-5
TGTGCCAGCTCATCCCCCGGCGGAGACACTGAAGCTTTCTTT | CASSSPGGDTEAFF | TRBV18 | - | - | TRBJ1-1
TGTGCCAGCAGCTTAGGGGCGGAAGGAAACACCATATATTTT | CASSLGAEGNTIYF | TRBV7-9 | - | - | TRBJ1-3
TGTGCCAGCAGACAAGTCAATGAGCAGTTCTTC | CASRQVNEQFF | TRBV6-5 | - | - | TRBJ2-1
TGTGCCAGCAGCTCCCAGGGGGGACGCAATCAGCCCCAGCATTTT | CASSSQGGRNQPQHF | TRBV28 | - | TRBD1 | TRBJ1-5
TGTGCCAGCAGCACCGGACAGGGTGGGGATACGCAGTATTTT | CASSTGQGGDTQYF | TRBV7-9 | - | TRBD1 | TRBJ2-3
TGTGCCAGCTCACCACAGACAGGGAGTGTTCAGCCCCAGCATTTT | CASSPQTGSVQPQHF | TRBV18 | - | TRBD1 | TRBJ1-5
TGTGCCAGCACAATAGCGGAGAGGAGTCCAGATACGCAGTATTTT | CASTIAERSPDTQYF | TRBV6-1 | - | - | TRBJ2-3
TGTGCCAGTAGTACTCAGGGGGCTAACACTGAAGCTTTCTTT | CASSTQGANTEAFF | TRBV19 | - | TRBD1 | TRBJ1-1
TGTGCCAGTAGTATAGAAAACCATGGCTACACCTTC | CASSIENHGYTF | TRBV19 | - | - | TRBJ1-2
TGTGCCAGCAGCGGCCACACTCCCGGCTCCTACAATGAGCAGTTCTTC | CASSGHTPGSYNEQFF | TRBV21-1 | - | - | TRBJ2-1
TGTGCCAGCAGACAAGCCGGGACAGGGGGATATTATGGCTACACCTTC | CASRQAGTGGYYGYTF | TRBV28 | - | TRBD1 | TRBJ1-2
TGTGCCAGCAGCTTAGCCCCGGGAGGGCAGTTCTTC | CASSLAPGGQFF | TRBV7-9 | - | TRBD2 | TRBJ2-1
TGTGCCAGTACCTCAGGGTTAACCTACGAGCAGTACTTC | CASTSGLTYEQYF | TRBV19 | - | - | TRBJ2-7
TGTGCCAGTAGCCGAGGGAGGGGTAGCAATCAGCCCCAGCATTTT | CASSRGRGSNQPQHF | TRBV19 | - | - | TRBJ1-5
TGTGCCAGTAGTACGACAGGGGGCGATCAGCCCCAGCATTTT | CASSTTGGDQPQHF | TRBV19 | - | TRBD1 | TRBJ1-5
TGTGCCTGGGGGCCGGGACAGGTATACGAGCAGTACTTC | CAWGPGQVYEQYF | TRBV30 | - | TRBD1 | TRBJ2-7